The rows below give T cell receptor beta chains drawn from one sample of a study of T cells in localized non-small cell lung cancer. Assay used: immunoSEQ multiplex PCR; TCRdb lists only in-frame clones, some missing. The table includes roughly 30,000 clones, approximately 91% detected once. The sequencing here drew on peripheral blood, taken before any cancer treatment. These receptors were taken from a woman between 35 and 75 years old with stage I lung adenocarcinoma. Both conserved end residues are part of each CDR3. The D gene is left open where the match is weak. Part of the rows lack a size; the others show once, few, many or a class for expanded clones.

D	size	J	V	DNA	CDR3
.	.	TRBJ2-1	TRBV6-5	TGTGCCAGCAGTTACGGGGCCCAGGCCCTGTTCTTC	CASSYGAQALFF
TRBD1	.	TRBJ2-7	TRBV6-6	TGTGCCAGCAGAACGTCCGGGACAGGGGGGAACCCGGACTTC	CASRTSGTGGNPDF
TRBD2	.	TRBJ2-3	TRBV4-2	TGTGCCAGCAGCCAAAGACTAGCGGACTTCGTAGCCACAGATACGCAGTATTTT	CASSQRLADFVATDTQYF
.	.	TRBJ1-2	TRBV27	TGTGCCAGCAGTTTATCCGGTAACTATGGCTACACCTTC	CASSLSGNYGYTF
TRBD1	.	TRBJ2-7	TRBV9	TGTGCCAGCAGCGGATCCGGGACAGGGGCAATCGAGCAGTACTTC	CASSGSGTGAIEQYF
TRBD1	.	TRBJ2-1	TRBV27	TGTGCCAGCAGTCTCTCCCCAGGACAGGGGCTAAGTGAGCAGTTCTTC	CASSLSPGQGLSEQFF
.	.	TRBJ1-1	TRBV5-1	TGCGCCAGTACCGGACAGACGAACACTGAAGCTTTCTTT	CASTGQTNTEAFF
.	once	TRBJ1-2	TRBV29-1	TGCAGCGCCCGGACAGATAACTATGGCTACACCTTC	CSARTDNYGYTF
.	few	TRBJ1-5	TRBV19	TGTGCCAGTAGTTCCACAGGGCCTGGCCAGCATTTT	CASSSTGPGQHF
TRBD2	.	TRBJ2-2	TRBV19	TGTGCCAGTAGTGCCAGACTAGCGGGGGGGCCCTACACCGGGGAGCTGTTTTTT	CASSARLAGGPYTGELFF
TRBD1	.	TRBJ2-5	TRBV9	TGTGCCAGCAGCGTAGGACAGGGCCAAGAGACCCAGTACTTC	CASSVGQGQETQYF
.	.	TRBJ1-5	TRBV27	TGTGCCAGCAGTTTCGACCGGACCGATCAGCCCCAGCATTTT	CASSFDRTDQPQHF
.	.	TRBJ2-7	TRBV13	TGTGCCAGCAGCCTACAGGTTGTTCCCGAGCAGTACTTC	CASSLQVVPEQYF
.	.	TRBJ1-1	TRBV6-5	TGTGCCAGCAGTTGGGGGGGCTCCGGAACTGAAGCTTTCTTT	CASSWGGSGTEAFF
TRBD1	.	TRBJ2-7	TRBV7-8	TGTGCCAGCACCATCAACAGGGGGCCCCTTTACGAGCAGTACTTC	CASTINRGPLYEQYF
.	.	TRBJ1-5	TRBV4-2	TGTGCCAGCAGCCAAGAAGGTGGTTTGGATCAGCCCCAGCATTTT	CASSQEGGLDQPQHF
.	.	TRBJ2-1	TRBV11-2	TGTGCCAGCAGCTTAACGGGGAACAATGAGCAGTTCTTC	CASSLTGNNEQFF
.	.	TRBJ2-1	TRBV11-3	TGTGCCAGCAGTCCCCCCCGGGACCACTACAATGAGCAGTTCTTC	CASSPPRDHYNEQFF
TRBD1	few	TRBJ1-5	TRBV5-8	TGTGCCAGCAGCGACCACAGGGGTCTGGATAATCAGCCCCAGCATTTT	CASSDHRGLDNQPQHF
TRBD2	.	TRBJ2-2	TRBV18	TGTGCCAGCTCACAGACTAGCGGGGACCTAACCGGGGAGCTGTTTTTT	CASSQTSGDLTGELFF
.	.	TRBJ1-5	TRBV6-5	TGTGCCAGCACAGCCTCAGGGGTTACTCAGCCCCAGCATTTT	CASTASGVTQPQHF
.	.	TRBJ1-2	TRBV27	TGTGCCAGCAGTTTCTGGACGGGGAATGGCTACACCTTC	CASSFWTGNGYTF
.	.	TRBJ2-3	TRBV2	TGTGCCAGCAGTGAAGCGACCAAAACCACAGATACGCAGTATTTT	CASSEATKTTDTQYF
.	.	TRBJ1-5	TRBV18	TGTGCCACCTTCTCCCGGCAACATAGCAATCAGCCCCAGCATTTT	CATFSRQHSNQPQHF
.	.	TRBJ2-7	TRBV9	TGTGCCAGCAGCGAGGGCCGTGCCTACGAGCAGTACTTC	CASSEGRAYEQYF
.	.	TRBJ2-7	TRBV4-1	TGCGCCAGCAGCCAAGTAACGGCCTACGAGCAGTACTTC	CASSQVTAYEQYF
.	.	TRBJ2-3	TRBV15	TGTGCCACCAGCAGAGATAAGGGGGGGCTATCCATGCGTTCAGATACGCAGTATTTT	CATSRDKGGLSMRSDTQYF
.	.	TRBJ1-4	TRBV4-3	TGCGCCAGCAGCCAAGATGGAGTAGGTGAAAAACTGTTTTTT	CASSQDGVGEKLFF
.	.	TRBJ1-2	TRBV7-8	TGTGCCAGCAGCCCCCGGTCAGGCTATGGCTACACCTTC	CASSPRSGYGYTF
TRBD1	once	TRBJ1-2	TRBV14	TGTGCCAGCAGCCAAGGCTCCCGGTGGACAGGGGGTGATGGCTACACCTTC	CASSQGSRWTGGDGYTF
TRBD1	.	TRBJ2-7	TRBV5-6	TGTGCCAGCAGCCCGACAGGGGGCTCTTACGAGCAGTACTTC	CASSPTGGSYEQYF
.	.	TRBJ1-5	TRBV19	TGTGCCAGTAGTATTTGGAGGTACGGTAGCAATCAGCCCCAGCATTTT	CASSIWRYGSNQPQHF
TRBD2	.	TRBJ2-2	TRBV30	TGTGCCTGGAGTGTGAGACTAGCGGGAGTCCCGAACACCGGGGAGCTGTTTTTT	CAWSVRLAGVPNTGELFF
TRBD1	.	TRBJ2-4	TRBV7-6	TGTGCCAGCAGCACCGGGACAGGGGGCAAGGGGTTAAACATTCAGTACTTC	CASSTGTGGKGLNIQYF
.	once	TRBJ1-2	TRBV19	TGTGCCAGTAGCTCCGGGCCACGTGGGACTTATGGCTACACCTTC	CASSSGPRGTYGYTF
.	.	TRBJ1-2	TRBV7-9	TGTGCCGGGGCCCTTGGGGCTATTGATGGCTACACCTTC	CAGALGAIDGYTF
.	once	TRBJ2-1	TRBV6-5	TGTGCCAGCAGTTACTTTAGGAGGGGCAAGGACAATGAGCAGTTCTTC	CASSYFRRGKDNEQFF
TRBD2	once	TRBJ2-6	TRBV28	TGTGCCAGCAGTTTCGGGGGGGCCGGGGCCAACGTCCTGACTTTC	CASSFGGAGANVLTF
.	.	TRBJ2-1	TRBV9	TGTGCCAGCAGCGTAGGCCGCCGCTCCTACAATGAGCAGTTCTTC	CASSVGRRSYNEQFF
.	once	TRBJ1-4	TRBV6-5	TGTGCCAGCAGACCCACAGGGCCGGGTGAAAAACTGTTTTTT	CASRPTGPGEKLFF
TRBD2	.	TRBJ2-7	TRBV4-1	TGCGCCAGCAGCCGTACAGCGGGGGTAAGTGGAACCTACGAGCAGTACTTC	CASSRTAGVSGTYEQYF
.	.	TRBJ2-3	TRBV5-4	TGTGCCAGCAGCTTGGAGATGGGCGCGGCGATGGATACGCAGTATTTT	CASSLEMGAAMDTQYF
.	.	TRBJ2-5	TRBV9	TGTGCCAGCAGCGTAGCGGGGGGACAGCAAGAGACCCAGTACTTC	CASSVAGGQQETQYF
.	.	TRBJ1-4	TRBV6-5	TGTGCCAGCAGGAGGGGGGTCCCTAATGAAAAACTGTTTTTT	CASRRGVPNEKLFF
TRBD1	once	TRBJ1-2	TRBV4-3	TGCGCCAGCAGCCAAGCGGCAGGGGGTATGGACTATGGCTACACCTTC	CASSQAAGGMDYGYTF
.	.	TRBJ1-3	TRBV18	TGTGCCAGCTCACCAACCGGAAGCTCTGGAAACACCATATATTTT	CASSPTGSSGNTIYF
TRBD2	.	TRBJ2-3	TRBV4-3	TGCGCCAGCAGCCAAGGAACCACTACTAGCGGGGGAGGCACAGATACGCAGTATTTT	CASSQGTTTSGGGTDTQYF
TRBD1	.	TRBJ2-3	TRBV18	TGTGCCAGCTCAGACTTCAGGGGGCCGGCAGATACGCAGTATTTT	CASSDFRGPADTQYF
.	.	TRBJ2-7	TRBV7-2	TGTGCCAGCAGCCCCTGGTCCGGTCAAAGGCACGAGCAGTACTTC	CASSPWSGQRHEQYF
TRBD1	.	TRBJ2-5	TRBV7-9	TGTGCCAGCAGCTACGGACAGGGATCGGTAGAGACCCAGTACTTC	CASSYGQGSVETQYF
.	.	TRBJ1-6	TRBV5-1	TGCGCCAGCAGCTTGGAGCGGCGGAATAATTCACCCCTCCACTTT	CASSLERRNNSPLHF
.	.	TRBJ1-3	TRBV30	TGTGCCTGGAGCCTAGGTTCATCTGGAAACACCATATATTTT	CAWSLGSSGNTIYF
.	.	TRBJ1-4	TRBV6-1	TGTGCCAGCATGGATAGTACCGCTAATGAAAAACTGTTTTTT	CASMDSTANEKLFF
TRBD2	.	TRBJ2-3	TRBV5-1	TGCGCCAGCAGCTTGGGGAGCGGGGGGACAGATCCGCAGTATTTT	CASSLGSGGTDPQYF
.	few	TRBJ1-2	TRBV27	TGTGCCAGCAGTTCCCCGTACTATGGCTACACCTTC	CASSSPYYGYTF
TRBD1	.	TRBJ1-1	TRBV7-2	TGTGCCAGCACCGTAGGGGGCGGTAACACTGAAGCTTTCTTT	CASTVGGGNTEAFF
TRBD1	.	TRBJ1-1	TRBV4-3	TGCGCCAGCAGCCAAGATCGACAGGGGCCAGAACGAGCCGAAGCTTTCTTT	CASSQDRQGPERAEAFF
.	.	TRBJ1-1	TRBV5-8	TGTGCCAGCAGCTTTCCGACAGCTACTGAAGCTTTCTTT	CASSFPTATEAFF
TRBD2	.	TRBJ2-1	TRBV2	TGTGCCAGCAGTCGAGCGGGGGGGCCGAGTAAGGGCCATGAGCAGTTCTTC	CASSRAGGPSKGHEQFF
.	.	TRBJ2-7	TRBV18	TGTGCCAGCTCAACAAGTTTGAGCGACGAGCAGTACTTC	CASSTSLSDEQYF